This T cell receptor beta chain came from a study of T cells after yellow fever vaccination. Whole-study context: Low-cell-number fractions underwent preparation using SMART-Seq v4 Ultra Low Input. Study-wide results and limits: Some clonotypes, a small share, were shared between CD4 and CD8 compartments. Repertoires obtained by FACS sorting could include abundant clonotypes that entered as contaminants from the bulk population. Peak timing came faster in the weaker secondary response, day 5 versus 15.

TCRdb reprocessed the 5' RACE reads with MiXCR, giving one entry per CDR3 protein. In the table there are about 320,000 distinct CDR3 sequences, 3.5% to 4.5% of which are singletons. This clonotype was picked up many times. The antigen remains undetermined. Specimen: PBMCs, collected 15 days after the yellow fever booster vaccination. This TCR was sampled from a man aged 18 to 29 who received the YFV17D yellow fever vaccine.

The CDR3 region is CASSPRQGAAEAFF. CDR3 sequence (DNA): TGTGCCAGCAGTCCTAGACAGGGGGCCGCTGAAGCTTTCTTT. The chain employs TRBV12-3 or TRBV12-4 and TRBJ1-1, with 10 bases fitting TRBD1. The CDR3 contains 14 residues. The J segment lost 6 bases and the V segment lost 5 bases, leaving 6 bases of the junction unmatched.